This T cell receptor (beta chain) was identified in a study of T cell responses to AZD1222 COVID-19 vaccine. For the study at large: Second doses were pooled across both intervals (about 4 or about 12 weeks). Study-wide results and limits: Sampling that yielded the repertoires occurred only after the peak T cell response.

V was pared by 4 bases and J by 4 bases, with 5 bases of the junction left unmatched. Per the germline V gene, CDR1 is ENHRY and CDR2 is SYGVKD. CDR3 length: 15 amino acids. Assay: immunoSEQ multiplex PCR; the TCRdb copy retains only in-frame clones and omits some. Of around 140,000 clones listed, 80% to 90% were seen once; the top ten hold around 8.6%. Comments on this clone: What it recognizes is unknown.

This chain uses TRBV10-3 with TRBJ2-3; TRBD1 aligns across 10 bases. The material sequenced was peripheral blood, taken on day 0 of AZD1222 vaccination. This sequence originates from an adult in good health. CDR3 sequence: CAISGLGQGADTQYF. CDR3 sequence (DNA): TGTGCCATCAGTGGGCTTGGACAGGGGGCAGATACGCAGTATTTT.